The next 30 T cell receptor beta chains were all read from a single sample in a study of shared clonotypes between healthy human individuals. Assay used: immunoSEQ multiplex PCR; TCRdb lists only in-frame clones, some missing. The table lists approximately 1.5 million clones, 95% to 99% of them singletons, with roughly 0.42% in the top ten. Sequenced: naive CD4+ T cells sorted from blood. Described subset: CD45RA+ positively selected. Receptor source: a man between 25 and 39 years old in good health.

The V call is TRBV28, the J call TRBJ2-1, with D hard to call. Trimming removed 6 bases at V and 3 bases at J, with 12 bases between. Germline V gene sequence: CDR1 MDHEN, CDR2 SYDVKM. This CDR3 is 14 amino acids long. This CDR3 is CASSLVARYNEQFF. DNA for the CDR3: TGTGCCAGCAGCCTAGTAGCACGCTACAATGAGCAGTTCTTC.

The chain has TRBV6-5 and TRBJ1-2, with TRBD1 matching over 8 bases. Germline CDR1 reads MNHEY; CDR2 reads SVGAGI. The CDR3 has 13 residues. Trimming removed 6 bases from V and 4 bases from J; junction bases left unmatched: 4. The CDR3 bases are TGTGCCAGCAGCGCGGGACAGGTCTATGGCTACACCTTC. It encodes CASSAGQVYGYTF.

With regard to this clone: In the same sample, other DNA sequences code for this CDR3. This chain links TRBV2 with TRBJ1-5, with TRBD1 matching over 9 bases. The trim removed 8 bases at V and 4 bases at J, leaving 6 bases unmatched. This CDR3 has 14 residues. Germline loops: CDR1 SNHLY, CDR2 FYNNEI. The DNA of the CDR3 is TGTGCCAGCTCGGGACAGGGAGGGAATCAGCCCCAGCATTTT. It specifies CASSGQGGNQPQHF.

The chain couples TRBV5-1 to TRBJ1-1; D may be TRBD1 (5 bases). V dropped 7 bases and J dropped 0 bases, with 13 bases sitting between them. Germline CDR1 SGHRS, CDR2 YFSETQ. The CDR3 loop spans 14 amino acids. The CDR3 region is CASGKQEMNTEAFF. CDR3 nucleotides: TGCGCCAGCGGAAAACAGGAGATGAACACTGAAGCTTTCTTT.

The rearrangement links TRBV5-4 to TRBJ2-2, with unresolved D. Germline V gives CDR1 SGHNT, CDR2 YYREEE (reference sequence). This CDR3 has 15 residues. Trimming stripped 5 bases from V and 0 bases from J, with 11 bases between. Here the CDR3 DNA reads TGTGCCAGCAGTTCAGGACGTGCGAACACCGGGGAGCTGTTTTTT. This encodes CASSSGRANTGELFF.

This chain uses TRBV5-1 with TRBJ2-7, with 8 positions matching TRBD1. The CDR3 totals 14 residues. The junction had 8 bases not matched to a gene; V was cut back by 5 bases and J by 4 bases. Germline V CDR1 and CDR2: SGHRS, YFSETQ. The CDR3 spells CASRPGTGAYEQYF. The CDR3 DNA follows: TGCGCCAGCAGGCCCGGGACAGGAGCATACGAGCAGTACTTC.

J is TRBJ2-1 and V is TRBV6-6; D is unresolved. V lost 7 bases and J 5 bases, leaving 21 bases between the germline ends. Germline CDR1 reads MNHNY; CDR2 reads SVGAGI (reference sequence). This CDR3 comprises 16 residues. As DNA, the CDR3 is TGTGCCAGCATTGATAGGCGGACGAAGGTTCACAATGAGCAGTTCTTC. Encoded protein: CASIDRRTKVHNEQFF.

This clone was counted once. The chain uses TRBV5-4 and TRBJ2-7; D gene unclear. This CDR3 is 15 amino acids long. Germline assignment: CDR1 SGHNT and CDR2 YYREEE (reference sequence). Trimming shortened V by 4 bases and J by 5 bases, and 19 bases separated the two germline ends. CDR3 sequence (DNA): TGTGCCAGCAGCCCAGGTGGCCCAAGGTTAGACGAGCAGTACTTC. Its protein product is CASSPGGPRLDEQYF.

The chain is built from TRBV28 and TRBJ2-5; D might be TRBD1 (6 bases). Germline-derived CDR1 and CDR2 are MDHEN and SYDVKM. V lost 6 bases and J 1 base, leaving 9 bases between the germline ends. The CDR3 consists of 13 residues. This chain's CDR3 is CASRLQGQETQYF. The CDR3, as DNA: TGTGCCAGCAGATTACAGGGCCAAGAGACCCAGTACTTC.

A note on this clone: Within the sample, other DNA sequences also encode this same CDR3. The chain is built from TRBV9 and TRBJ2-1, with TRBD2 matching over 11 bases. The V and J ends lost 4 bases and 8 bases, in that order; junction bases with no gene match: 5. This CDR3 spans 14 amino acids. Per germline, CDR1 SGDLS and CDR2 YYNGEE. The CDR3 sequence: CASSSLAGGDEQFF. The DNA for the CDR3 is TGTGCCAGCAGCTCGCTAGCGGGAGGAGATGAGCAGTTCTTC.

The chain combines TRBV7-9 with TRBJ2-1, with D tentatively TRBD2 (5 bases). The V gene's germline CDR1 is SEHNR and CDR2 FQNEAQ (reference sequence). The CDR3 covers 16 residues. Trimming left V 2 bases short and J 2 bases short, with 13 bases between. The CDR3 sequence is CASSLTSGKTYNEQFF. For the CDR3, the DNA is TGTGCCAGCAGCTTAACCTCCGGGAAAACCTACAATGAGCAGTTCTTC.

Worth noting for this clone: Other DNA sequences in the same sample also yield this CDR3. The rearrangement joins TRBV19 to TRBJ2-5, with 15 bases identical to TRBD2. Germline V gene lookup returns CDR1 LNHDA and CDR2 SQIVND (reference sequence). There are 15 residues in the CDR3. J was trimmed by 5 bases and V by 4 bases; bases with no gene match: 2. DNA for the CDR3: TGTGCCAGTAGTACAGGGACTAGCGGGGGGGAGACCCAGTACTTC. It yields the protein CASSTGTSGGETQYF.

The chain links TRBV18 to TRBJ2-7; D gene ambiguous. Germline values: CDR1 KGHSH, CDR2 LQKENI. CDR3 length: 16 amino acids. Trimming shortened V by 2 bases and J by 1 base, and 15 bases separated the two germline ends. CDR3 DNA: TGTGCCAGCTCACCAGGGTTGAGTAGTGCATCCTACGAGCAGTACTTC. Its protein is CASSPGLSSASYEQYF.

In this sample, this clone turned up once. The CDR3 spells CASSYRGYTF. Written as DNA, the CDR3 is TGTGCCAGCAGTTACAGGGGCTACACCTTC. The V gene is TRBV28, the J gene TRBJ1-2, with D possibly TRBD1 on 5 matching bases. Trimming left V 4 bases short and J 8 bases short, with 5 bases between. The CDR3 extends over 10 amino acids. Germline V CDR1 and CDR2: MDHEN, SYDVKM.

As regards this clone: The same CDR3 arises from other DNA sequences in this sample as well. J is TRBJ2-7 and V is TRBV10-3, with 8 bases that match TRBD1. Germline lookup yields CDR1 ENHRY and CDR2 SYGVKD. The CDR3 has 14 residues. V trimming: 4 bases; J trimming: 2 bases; junction bases outside the gene matches: 4. In nucleotides, the CDR3 is TGTGCCATCAGTGTGGACAGGGTAACCTACGAGCAGTACTTC. Residues: CAISVDRVTYEQYF.

The chain couples TRBV7-9 to TRBJ2-3, with 8 bases fitting TRBD2. Germline CDR1 and CDR2: SEHNR and FQNEAQ (reference sequence). The J segment lost 5 bases and the V segment lost 4 bases, leaving 14 bases of the junction unmatched. The CDR3 is 17 residues long. CDR3 sequence: CASSYNSWGLAGDTQYF. Written as DNA, the CDR3 is TGTGCCAGCAGCTACAACTCTTGGGGGCTAGCGGGAGATACGCAGTATTTT.

This chain joins TRBV28 and TRBJ2-2; D may be TRBD2 (5 bases). The V gene's germline CDR1 is MDHEN and CDR2 SYDVKM. Trimming pared 4 bases from V and 1 base from J, leaving 16 bases between. The CDR3 consists of 17 residues. This CDR3 reads CASSSLAGSRNTGELFF. Here the CDR3 DNA reads TGTGCCAGCAGTTCCCTGGCGGGCAGCCGGAACACCGGGGAGCTGTTTTTT.

This rearrangement joins TRBV2 to TRBJ2-7, with TRBD1 identical over 7 bases. V lost 5 bases and J lost 4; bases outside the gene matches: 8. CDR3 length: 14 amino acids. Germline V CDR1 and CDR2: SNHLY, FYNNEI. CDR3 loop: CASSSMDRSYEQYF. In nucleotides, the CDR3 is TGTGCCAGCAGTTCGATGGACAGGAGTTACGAGCAGTACTTC. Full variable domain (remainder filled in from reference TRBV2 and TRBJ2-7): EPEVTQTPSHQVTQMGQEVILRCVPISNHLYFYWYRQILGQKVEFLVSFYNNEISEKSEIFDDQFSVERPDGSNFTLKIRSTKLEDSAMYFCASSSMDRSYEQYFGPGTRLTVT.

The chain recombines TRBV5-1 with TRBJ2-2; 7 positions match TRBD1. The CDR3 runs 14 residues. The V and J ends lost 4 bases and 5 bases, in that order; junction bases with no gene match: 5. Germline CDR1 and CDR2: SGHRS and YFSETQ. CDR3 protein: CASSALQGTGELFF. The DNA of the CDR3 is TGCGCCAGCAGCGCACTACAGGGGACCGGGGAGCTGTTTTTT.

The chain has TRBV9 and TRBJ2-3; D call uncertain. The CDR3 is 13 residues long. Trimming removed 6 bases at V and 3 bases at J, with 11 bases between. The V gene's germline CDR1 is SGDLS and CDR2 YYNGEE. CDR3 protein: CASTQAETDTQYF. The CDR3 nucleotides are TGTGCCAGCACCCAGGCCGAGACAGATACGCAGTATTTT.

The chain carries TRBV2 and TRBJ2-1; a possible D gene is TRBD1 (6 bases). Germline V CDR1 and CDR2: SNHLY, FYNNEI. The CDR3 has 16 amino acids. The ends were cut back, 4 bases at V and 7 bases at J, with 20 bases in the middle. CDR3 in amino acids: CASSVRGQTGRNEQFF. CDR3 in DNA: TGTGCCAGCAGTGTACGGGGACAAACAGGGAGAAATGAGCAGTTCTTC.

This clone was seen only once. The J gene is TRBJ1-1, the V gene TRBV10-3, with TRBD1 matching over 7 bases. CDR1 is ENHRY and CDR2 is SYGVKD in the germline V gene. This CDR3 contains 13 residues. J gave up 3 bases and V 7 bases, and 5 bases lay outside the gene matches. The CDR3 region is CAIKDRADTEAFF. In nucleotides, the CDR3 is TGTGCCATCAAAGACAGGGCGGACACTGAAGCTTTCTTT.

The chain joins TRBV6-6 to TRBJ1-1, with D perhaps matching TRBD1 (6 bases). Per germline, CDR1 MNHNY and CDR2 SVGAGI (reference sequence). The CDR3 contains 15 residues. Trimming removed 0 bases from V and 2 bases from J, with 10 bases in between. CDR3 protein: CASSYSVGGNTEAFF. DNA of the CDR3: TGTGCCAGCAGTTACTCTGTCGGGGGCAACACTGAAGCTTTCTTT.

In DNA form, the CDR3 reads TGTGCCATCAGCGCGACAGGGGATCTCGACACTGAAGCTTTCTTT. It yields the protein CAISATGDLDTEAFF. The chain links TRBV10-3 to TRBJ1-1, with 8 bases matching TRBD1. The CDR3 runs to 15 residues. CDR1 ENHRY and CDR2 SYGVKD come from the germline V gene. J gave up 3 bases and V 6 bases, and 9 bases lay outside the gene matches.

The chain has TRBV7-9 and TRBJ2-1, with 9 bases lining up with TRBD2. This CDR3 has 15 amino acids. Germline CDR1 SEHNR, CDR2 FQNEAQ (reference sequence). Trimming at V came to 6 bases and at J to 5 bases, leaving 8 bases not matched to a gene. The CDR3 DNA is TGTGCCAGCAGGCAGAGCGGGAGGAACAACAATGAGCAGTTCTTC. The encoded protein is CASRQSGRNNNEQFF. The whole variable domain, remainder taken from reference TRBV7-9 and TRBJ2-1, is DTGVSQNPRHKITKRGQNVTFRCDPISEHNRLYWYRQTLGQGPEFLTYFQNEAQLEKSRLLSDRFSAERPKGSFSTLEIQRTEQGDSAMYLCASRQSGRNNNEQFFGPGTRLTVL.

For this clone: This CDR3 is also generated by other DNA sequences in the sample. The chain employs TRBV7-2 and TRBJ2-7; TRBD2 matches at 7 bases. Trimming removed 1 base from V and 0 bases from J; junction bases left unmatched: 3. The CDR3 runs 15 residues. CDR1 is SGHTA and CDR2 is FQGNSA in the germline V gene. The CDR3 nucleotides read TGTGCCAGCAGCTTAGAAGCGGGATACTCCTACGAGCAGTACTTC. Encoded protein: CASSLEAGYSYEQYF.

The chain couples TRBV2 to TRBJ2-5, with 8 bases aligning to TRBD2. The CDR3 consists of 15 residues. Trimming at V came to 5 bases and at J to 6 bases, leaving 11 bases not matched to a gene. Germline V CDR1 and CDR2: SNHLY, FYNNEI. The CDR3 here is CASSTSGRALKTQYF. The CDR3 DNA follows: TGTGCCAGCAGTACATCCGGGAGGGCCCTGAAGACCCAGTACTTC. The whole variable domain, filled in from reference TRBV2 and TRBJ2-5, reads EPEVTQTPSHQVTQMGQEVILRCVPISNHLYFYWYRQILGQKVEFLVSFYNNEISEKSEIFDDQFSVERPDGSNFTLKIRSTKLEDSAMYFCASSTSGRALKTQYFGPGTRLLVL.

The CDR3 spells CASSFLAGETTDTQYF. The CDR3 nucleotides are TGTGCCAGCAGCTTCTTAGCGGGAGAGACCACAGATACGCAGTATTTT. The gene calls are TRBV7-9 and TRBJ2-3; 9 bases agree with TRBD2. Trimming at V came to 3 bases and at J to 2 bases, leaving 6 bases not matched to a gene. This CDR3 contains 16 residues. Germline CDR1 SEHNR, CDR2 FQNEAQ (reference sequence).

Turning to this clone: The sample contains more than one DNA sequence encoding this CDR3. The chain couples TRBV30 to TRBJ1-2, with D hard to call. V was shortened by 2 bases and J by 0 bases, with 7 bases between the two germline ends. The CDR3 length is 13 residues. The germline CDR1 and CDR2 sequences are GTSNPN and SVGIG (reference sequence). The CDR3 is CAWSRTANYGYTF. For the CDR3, the DNA is TGTGCCTGGAGTCGGACGGCTAACTATGGCTACACCTTC.

The chain is built from TRBV19 and TRBJ2-3; 8 nucleotides line up with TRBD1. Germline V lookup: CDR1 LNHDA, CDR2 SQIVND (reference sequence). The length of the CDR3 is 18 residues. The trim removed 0 bases at V and 1 base at J, leaving 9 bases unmatched. The chain's CDR3 is CASSIDHRTGSGTDTQYF. The CDR3, as DNA: TGTGCCAGTAGTATAGATCACCGGACAGGGAGTGGCACAGATACGCAGTATTTT.